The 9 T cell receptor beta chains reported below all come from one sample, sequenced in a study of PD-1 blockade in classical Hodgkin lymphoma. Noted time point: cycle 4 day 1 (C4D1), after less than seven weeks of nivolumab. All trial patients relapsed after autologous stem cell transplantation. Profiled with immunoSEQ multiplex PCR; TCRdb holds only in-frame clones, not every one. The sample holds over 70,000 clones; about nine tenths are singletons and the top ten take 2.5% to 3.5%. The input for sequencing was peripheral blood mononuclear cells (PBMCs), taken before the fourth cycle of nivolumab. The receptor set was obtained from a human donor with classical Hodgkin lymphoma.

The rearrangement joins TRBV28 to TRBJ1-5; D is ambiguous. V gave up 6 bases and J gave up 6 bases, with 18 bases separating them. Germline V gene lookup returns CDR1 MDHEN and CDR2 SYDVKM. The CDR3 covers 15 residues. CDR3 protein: CASSALVGGSQPQHF. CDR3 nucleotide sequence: TGTGCCAGCAGCGCCCTGGTCGGCGGGAGTCAGCCCCAGCATTTT.

The CDR3 loop is CASSSRTVGDTQYF. CDR3 coding DNA: TGTGCCAGCAGCTCAAGGACAGTAGGCGATACGCAGTATTTT. This chain links TRBV5-4 with TRBJ2-3, with D maybe TRBD1 (6 bases). Trimming shortened V by 3 bases and J by 6 bases, and 14 bases separated the two germline ends. CDR3 length equals 14 residues. Germline loops: CDR1 SGHNT, CDR2 YYREEE (reference sequence).

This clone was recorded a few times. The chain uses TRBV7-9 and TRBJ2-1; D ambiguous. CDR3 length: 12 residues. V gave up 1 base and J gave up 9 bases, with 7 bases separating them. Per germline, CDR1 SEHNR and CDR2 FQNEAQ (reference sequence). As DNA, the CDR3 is TGTGCCAGCAGCTTAGTTTCCCTTGAGCAGTTCTTC. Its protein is CASSLVSLEQFF.

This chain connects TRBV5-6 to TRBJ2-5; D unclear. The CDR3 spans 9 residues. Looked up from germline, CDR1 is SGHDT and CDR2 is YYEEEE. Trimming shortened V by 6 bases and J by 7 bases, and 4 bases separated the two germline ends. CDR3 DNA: TGTGCCAGCACCCGGACCCAGTACTTC. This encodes CASTRTQYF.

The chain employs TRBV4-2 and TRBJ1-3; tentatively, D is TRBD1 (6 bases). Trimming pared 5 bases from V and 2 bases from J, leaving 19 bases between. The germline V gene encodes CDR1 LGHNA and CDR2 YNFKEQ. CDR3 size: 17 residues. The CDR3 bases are TGTGCCAGCAGCTTGGGGGCTTTTGGGGGACCTGGAAACACCATATATTTT. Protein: CASSLGAFGGPGNTIYF.

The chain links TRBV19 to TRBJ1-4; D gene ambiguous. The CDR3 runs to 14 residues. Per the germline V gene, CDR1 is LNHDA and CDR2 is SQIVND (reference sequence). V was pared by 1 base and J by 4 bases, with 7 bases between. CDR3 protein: CASSIARYNEKLFF. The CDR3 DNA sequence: TGTGCCAGTAGTATAGCCAGATATAATGAAAAACTGTTTTTT.

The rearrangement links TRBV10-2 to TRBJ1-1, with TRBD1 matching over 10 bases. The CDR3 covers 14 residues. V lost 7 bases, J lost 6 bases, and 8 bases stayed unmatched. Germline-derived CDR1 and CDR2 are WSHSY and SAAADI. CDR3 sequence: CASMRDRGQSEAFF. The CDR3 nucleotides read TGCGCCAGCATGCGAGACAGGGGGCAGTCTGAAGCTTTCTTT.

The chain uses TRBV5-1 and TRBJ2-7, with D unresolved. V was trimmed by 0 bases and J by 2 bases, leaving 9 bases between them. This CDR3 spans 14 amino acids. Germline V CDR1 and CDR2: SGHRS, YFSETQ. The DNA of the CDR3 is TGCGCCAGCAGCTTGGGATGGGGAACCTACGAGCAGTACTTC. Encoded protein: CASSLGWGTYEQYF.

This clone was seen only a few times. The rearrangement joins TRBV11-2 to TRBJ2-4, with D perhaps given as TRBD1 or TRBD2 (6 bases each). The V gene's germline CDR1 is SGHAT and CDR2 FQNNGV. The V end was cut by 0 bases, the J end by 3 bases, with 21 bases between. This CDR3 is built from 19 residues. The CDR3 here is CASSLDQIDGGHHKNIQYF. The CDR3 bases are TGTGCCAGCAGCTTAGACCAGATTGACGGGGGACACCACAAAAACATTCAGTACTTC.